The 32 T cell receptor beta chains below were found in one sample sequenced in a study of T cell responses to AZD1222 COVID-19 vaccine. The repertoire was sequenced with immunoSEQ multiplex PCR; TCRdb's copy has only in-frame clones and lacks some. The table records 150,000 to 180,000 clones, about 86% of them present only once. This material consisted of peripheral blood, taken on day 0 of MenACWY control vaccination. The origin of the receptors is an adult in good health.

The chain has TRBV6-5 and TRBJ1-5; 7 bases map to TRBD1. Per germline, CDR1 MNHEY and CDR2 SVGAGI. V was clipped by 6 bases and J by 5 bases; unmatched bases: 4. There are 13 residues in the CDR3. The CDR3 reads CASREGQYQPQHF. CDR3 sequence (DNA): TGTGCCAGCAGGGAGGGACAGTATCAGCCCCAGCATTTT.

The J gene is TRBJ1-1, the V gene TRBV27; D perhaps matches TRBD1 (5 bases). The CDR3 length is 15 residues. Germline V gene sequence: CDR1 MNHEY, CDR2 SMNVEV (reference sequence). V lost 3 bases and J lost 3, with 14 bases in between. DNA of the CDR3: TGTGCCAGCAGTTTTGGGAGGGGTGTAGACACTGAAGCTTTCTTT. Translation gives CASSFGRGVDTEAFF.

The chain carries TRBV5-6 and TRBJ1-5; 8 bases agree with TRBD1. V trimming: 4 bases; J trimming: 4 bases; junction bases outside the gene matches: 10. This CDR3 has 16 residues. Germline V CDR1 and CDR2: SGHDT, YYEEEE. Here the CDR3 DNA reads TGTGCCAGCAGCGCAGGCAGGGGGCTTAATAATCAGCCCCAGCATTTT. Protein sequence: CASSAGRGLNNQPQHF.

The rearrangement uses TRBV11-3 and TRBJ1-1, with no clear D. V shed 1 base and J shed 0 bases, with 6 bases lying between them. This CDR3 is built from 14 residues. Germline values: CDR1 SGHNT, CDR2 YENEEA. The CDR3 DNA sequence: TGTGCCAGCAGCTTAGGAAGGTTGAACACTGAAGCTTTCTTT. Translated: CASSLGRLNTEAFF.

The chain recombines TRBV27 with TRBJ2-2, with 9 positions matching TRBD1. The CDR3 is made up of 15 amino acids. Germline V gene sequence: CDR1 MNHEY, CDR2 SMNVEV (reference sequence). V lost 5 bases and J lost 2; bases outside the gene matches: 3. CDR3 bases: TGTGCCAGCAGTGTACAGGGGGCCAACACCGGGGAGCTGTTTTTT. The encoded protein is CASSVQGANTGELFF.

The chain recombines TRBV5-1 with TRBJ1-6; 9 positions agree with TRBD1. Losses at the gene ends were 4 bases for V and 5 bases for J; bases not matched to a gene: 7. The CDR3 is 16 amino acids. The germline V gene has CDR1 SGHRS and CDR2 YFSETQ. CDR3 nucleotide sequence: TGCGCCAGCAGCCCGACAGGGGGTGCCCATAATTCACCCCTCCACTTT. It codes for CASSPTGGAHNSPLHF.

J is TRBJ2-1 and V is TRBV11-2; 12 bases align to TRBD2. Per the germline V gene, CDR1 is SGHAT and CDR2 is FQNNGV. The CDR3 spans 15 residues. Trimming at V came to 5 bases and at J to 8 bases, leaving 7 bases not matched to a gene. The CDR3 coding sequence is TGTGCCAGCAGCCCCAGACTAGCGGGGGAGTATGAGCAGTTCTTC. It codes for CASSPRLAGEYEQFF.

The rearrangement links TRBV15 to TRBJ1-1, with 7 bases matching TRBD1. J was trimmed by 6 bases and V by 3 bases; bases with no gene match: 10. This CDR3 is built from 15 residues. CDR1 LNHNV and CDR2 YYDKDF come from the germline V gene (reference sequence). The CDR3 loop is CATSSDRVMISEAFF. Here the CDR3 DNA reads TGTGCCACCAGCAGTGACAGGGTGATGATCTCTGAAGCTTTCTTT.

V gene TRBV5-1 combines with J gene TRBJ1-4; 7 bases align to TRBD1. The CDR3 has 16 residues. J was trimmed by 0 bases and V by 4 bases; bases with no gene match: 6. CDR1 is SGHRS and CDR2 is YFSETQ in the germline V gene. This CDR3 is CASSPGGTATNEKLFF. CDR3 nucleotide sequence: TGCGCCAGCAGCCCAGGAGGGACAGCAACTAATGAAAAACTGTTTTTT.

The chain joins TRBV5-6 to TRBJ1-1; D is possibly TRBD1 (6 bases). Trimming left V 5 bases short and J 5 bases short, with 16 bases between. Germline assignment: CDR1 SGHDT and CDR2 YYEEEE. This CDR3 has 14 residues. CDR3 sequence (DNA): TGTGCCAGCAGTCCCCCAGGGGTGGGGACTGAAGCTTTCTTT. It translates to CASSPPGVGTEAFF.

The V gene is TRBV5-4, the J gene TRBJ1-1, with TRBD1 as a possible D gene (5 bases). Trimming removed 0 bases from V and 5 bases from J, with 14 bases in between. Germline V lookup: CDR1 SGHNT, CDR2 YYREEE (reference sequence). The CDR3 totals 15 residues. The CDR3 is CASSLGYGQGTEAFF. Here the CDR3 DNA reads TGTGCCAGCAGCTTGGGGTACGGTCAGGGAACTGAAGCTTTCTTT. Together with reference TRBV5-4 and TRBJ1-1, the CDR3 gives the full variable domain: ETGVTQSPTHLIKTRGQQVTLRCSSQSGHNTVSWYQQALGQGPQFIFQYYREEENGRGNFPPRFSGLQFPNYSSELNVNALELDDSALYLCASSLGYGQGTEAFFGQGTRLTVV.

This clone was counted between two and nine times. This sequence joins TRBV11-3 and TRBJ2-7; 10 bases line up with TRBD1. The CDR3 totals 15 residues. In germline, CDR1 is SGHNT, CDR2 YENEEA. Unmatched junction bases numbered 8, after V lost 5 bases and J lost 4 bases. CDR3 nucleotide sequence: TGTGCCAGCAGCGGGACCGGGACAGGGGTTTACGAGCAGTACTTC. This encodes CASSGTGTGVYEQYF.

The V gene is TRBV7-8, the J gene TRBJ1-1; 7 bases map to TRBD1. Germline V gene lookup returns CDR1 SGHVS and CDR2 FQNEAQ. V gave up 1 base and J gave up 5 bases; unmatched junction bases: 13. The CDR3 has 17 residues. In DNA form, the CDR3 reads TGTGCCAGCAGCTTAGATCAGGGGGAGGGGCTTGGGACTGAAGCTTTCTTT. It yields the protein CASSLDQGEGLGTEAFF.

Here the CDR3 reads CASNRPSARYEQYF. The CDR3 DNA sequence: TGTGCCAGCAACCGCCCTAGCGCACGCTACGAGCAGTACTTC. This sequence joins TRBV28 and TRBJ2-7; maybe TRBD2 (6 bases). Trimming took 7 bases from V and 3 from J, leaving 16 bases between them. Germline lookup yields CDR1 MDHEN and CDR2 SYDVKM. The CDR3 totals 14 residues.

The CDR3 DNA is TGTGCCAGCAGTTATGGGGGGACCGAGCAGTACGTC. This translates into CASSYGGTEQYV. This chain uses TRBV12-3 or TRBV12-4 with TRBJ2-7; possible D gene TRBD2, 6 bases. The germline V and J ends were trimmed by 4 bases and 6 bases, with 10 bases remaining between them. This CDR3 has 12 amino acids.

The chain joins TRBV6-4 to TRBJ2-2; either TRBD1 or TRBD2 may fit D (5 bases each). The CDR3 is 19 amino acids. Trimming shortened V by 3 bases and J by 4 bases, and 24 bases separated the two germline ends. The germline CDR1 and CDR2 sequences are MRHNA and SNTAGT. CDR3 amino acids: CASSESRQGYRAGTGELFF. The CDR3 nucleotides are TGTGCCAGCAGTGAGTCTCGGCAGGGATATCGTGCGGGCACCGGGGAGCTGTTTTTT.

The chain employs TRBV21-1 and TRBJ2-2. TRBV21-1 is assigned pseudogene status. CDR3 length equals 14 residues. CDR3 DNA sequence: TGTGCCAGCAGCAAAAGTAAGTATCCGGGGGAGCTGTTTTTT. Its protein product is CASSKSKYPGELFF.

CDR3 coding DNA: TGTGCCAGCAGCACCGGGACAGGGAGTTCACCCCTCCACTTT. Its translation is CASSTGTGSSPLHF. The chain is built from TRBV7-3 and TRBJ1-6; TRBD1 aligns across 9 bases. The germline V gene has CDR1 SGHTA and CDR2 FQGTGA. CDR3 length equals 14 residues. J was trimmed by 9 bases and V by 5 bases; bases with no gene match: 5.

This clone was found a few times. The rearrangement links TRBV12-3 or TRBV12-4 to TRBJ2-7; a weak D match, TRBD2 (6 bases). This CDR3 spans 13 amino acids. V lost 2 bases to trimming and J lost 6 bases, with 11 bases between them. The CDR3 sequence is CASSLLRESEQYF. The CDR3 region has the DNA TGTGCCAGCAGTTTATTACGGGAGAGCGAGCAGTACTTC.

The chain couples TRBV18 to TRBJ2-2, with 9 bases lining up with TRBD1. Germline CDR1 is KGHSH and CDR2 is LQKENI. V lost 5 bases to trimming and J lost 6 bases; unmatched junction nucleotides: 10. CDR3 length equals 16 residues. The CDR3 DNA follows: TGTGCCAGCTCATTCACAGGGGGCGTCCCGGCCGGGGAGCTGTTTTTT. It encodes CASSFTGGVPAGELFF.

The rearrangement uses TRBV7-9 and TRBJ2-2, with D tentatively TRBD1 (6 bases). This CDR3 is 15 amino acids long. V gave up 5 bases and J gave up 4 bases, with 14 bases separating them. Germline V gene lookup returns CDR1 SEHNR and CDR2 FQNEAQ (reference sequence). CDR3 nucleotides: TGTGCCAGCAGCCCGAGGGGGATAAGCACCGGGGAGCTGTTTTTT. Residues: CASSPRGISTGELFF.

The chain employs TRBV19 and TRBJ1-1, with TRBD1 matching 8 bases. Trimming removed 6 bases from V and 3 bases from J; junction bases left unmatched: 3. The germline V gene encodes CDR1 LNHDA and CDR2 SQIVND (reference sequence). This CDR3 has 13 amino acids. CDR3 sequence: CASRDRAYTEAFF. The CDR3 DNA follows: TGTGCCAGTAGGGACAGGGCTTACACTGAAGCTTTCTTT.

The gene calls are TRBV7-2 and TRBJ2-3; the D gene is possibly TRBD2 (7 bases). Germline values: CDR1 SGHTA, CDR2 FQGNSA. This CDR3 is built from 16 residues. V lost 3 bases and J lost 5, with 18 bases in between. The CDR3 DNA reads as TGTGCCAGCAGCTTGTGGGGAGGGGGAGGGTTAGATACGCAGTATTTT. This sequence encodes CASSLWGGGGLDTQYF.

The rearrangement links TRBV4-1 to TRBJ2-1, with D tentatively TRBD1 or TRBD2 (5 bases each). The CDR3 extends over 14 amino acids. Germline loops: CDR1 MGHRA, CDR2 YSYEKL. V was pared by 1 base and J by 8 bases, with 12 bases between. CDR3 in amino acids: CASSQGGFADEQFF. CDR3 nucleotide sequence: TGCGCCAGCAGCCAAGGGGGGTTCGCGGATGAGCAGTTCTTC.

The J gene is TRBJ2-7, the V gene TRBV7-2; perhaps D is TRBD1 or TRBD2 (5 bases each). The CDR3 totals 15 residues. V was shortened by 0 bases and J by 0 bases, with 9 bases between the two germline ends. CDR1 and CDR2 (germline): SGHTA, FQGNSA. The CDR3 nucleotides are TGTGCCAGCAGCTTAGCGGGGGACGCCTCCTACGAGCAGTACTTC. It specifies CASSLAGDASYEQYF.

The chain combines TRBV7-9 with TRBJ1-3; tentatively, D is TRBD1 (6 bases). The CDR3 runs 17 residues. Deletions cut 2 bases from V and 0 bases from J, with 14 bases between. CDR1 and CDR2 from the germline V gene are SEHNR and FQNEAQ (reference sequence). The CDR3 spells CASSLSRGISSGNTIYF. The CDR3 region has the DNA TGTGCCAGCAGCTTATCCAGGGGAATCAGCTCTGGAAACACCATATATTTT.

This clone was detected only once. The chain has TRBV2 and TRBJ1-5; weak D call: TRBD1 (5 bases). The CDR3 loop spans 13 amino acids. Germline V CDR1 and CDR2: SNHLY, FYNNEI. V was clipped by 7 bases and J by 7 bases, with 14 bases between them. This CDR3 reads CASTLDIGQPQHF. The DNA for the CDR3 is TGTGCCAGCACCTTGGACATCGGCCAGCCCCAGCATTTT.

The chain carries TRBV2 and TRBJ2-6, with 9 bases aligning to TRBD1. The germline gives CDR1 SNHLY, CDR2 FYNNEI. V shed 3 bases and J 0 bases; nucleotides not matched to a gene: 6. This CDR3 contains 18 residues. Written as DNA, the CDR3 is TGTGCCAGCAGTGATTCGGGGACAGGGCCCTCTGGGGCCAACGTCCTGACTTTC. It codes for CASSDSGTGPSGANVLTF.

The gene calls are TRBV10-3 and TRBJ2-1; D possibly corresponds to TRBD1 (5 bases). The germline V gene encodes CDR1 ENHRY and CDR2 SYGVKD. The CDR3 is 15 amino acids. The V end lost 10 bases, the J end lost 5 bases, and 21 bases lay between the germline ends. Written as DNA, the CDR3 is TGTGCCACCTGGGATGGCGCACAGGTTAACAATGAGCAGTTCTTC. Translated: CATWDGAQVNNEQFF.

The gene calls are TRBV6-2 or TRBV6-3 and TRBJ2-1; possible D gene TRBD2, 5 bases. The CDR3 totals 14 residues. V was pared by 1 base and J by 5 bases, with 9 bases between. Germline CDR1 reads MNHEY; CDR2 reads SVGEGT. The CDR3: CASSYWRLHNEQFF. As DNA, the CDR3 is TGTGCCAGCAGTTACTGGAGACTACACAATGAGCAGTTCTTC.

V is TRBV6-2 or TRBV6-3 and J is TRBJ2-7; TRBD1 matches at 7 bases. The CDR3 has 16 residues. Germline V gene data show CDR1 as MNHEY and CDR2 as SVGEGT. Trimming at V came to 0 bases and at J to 5 bases, leaving 10 bases not matched to a gene. The CDR3 nucleotides are TGTGCCAGCAGTTACTCAAAAGACAGGGTGTACGACGAGCAGTACTTC. It yields the protein CASSYSKDRVYDEQYF.

This clone was counted between two and nine times. This chain joins TRBV7-9 and TRBJ1-5, with TRBD1 identical over 10 bases. Germline CDR1 SEHNR, CDR2 FQNEAQ (reference sequence). V shed 4 bases, J shed 2 bases, and the junction held 5 bases outside the gene matches. The CDR3 has 16 amino acids. In DNA, the CDR3 is TGTGCCAGCAGCTCATCTGGGACAGGGGGCAATCAGCCCCAGCATTTT. This translates into CASSSSGTGGNQPQHF.